Sequencing of this T cell receptor (beta chain) was carried out in a study of shared clonotypes between healthy human individuals (dated by TCRdb to 2019 to 2021). Some background on the complete study: The cohort comprised two women and a few men aged 18 to 49 years. Per donor, three plates each were used for CD4 naive and CD4 memory, two for CD8 naive, and one for CD8 memory. The study deeply sequenced blood TCR repertoires of several healthy adults to estimate repertoire size and the extent of clonotype sharing between individuals. Different laboratories and diverse techniques were used to prepare libraries and sequence TCR repertoires, to increase sequencing depth and limit assay-specific biases. Per donor, leukapheresis produced somewhere between about 0.94 and 9.5 billion PBMCs.

The paper as a whole reports these results and caveats: When several donors were compared, the shared fraction of clonotypes was around 5.1% for naive CD4, 3.5% to 4% for naive CD8, roughly 2.3% for memory CD4, and 0.4% for memory CD8. Compared with non-shared clonotypes, the clonotypes found in all four sorted-subset donors had higher generation probabilities. The small number of donors limited the genetic and exposure-history diversity represented. Pairwise subsampling led to the expectation that sequencing depth would affect the degree of clonotype sharing among donors. Incomplete sequencing was indicated by rarefaction of sorted-subset datasets, despite the large sequencing depth. Naive subsets generally had larger estimated clonotype richness than memory subsets did. Sampling was limited to blood, and TCR repertoires in tissue likely differ from TCR repertoires in blood.

Using the deep immunoSEQ assay, TCR CDR3 regions were amplified from genomic DNA by multiplex PCR. For each cell subset, the extracted genomic DNA was distributed evenly across all wells of several immunoSEQ 96-well plates, and each plate served as one replicate. Each replicate PCR for sorted subsets received about 180 ng genomic DNA, equal to about 30,000 T cell genomes. The purified libraries were quantified using a Qubit 3.0 fluorometer, sized with a Bioanalyzer 2100, and then quantified again using the KAPA Library Quantification kit. A separate single-read 150-cycle Illumina NextSeq 550 flow cell was used to sequence each immunoSEQ 96-well plate. For the original study's pipeline: Because the immunoSEQ output held only junctional sequences and lacked quality scores, the filtering could not match the filtering applied to full-length reads. To assign V/J genes and CDR3, sequences were annotated using PyIR, a Python wrapper for IgBLAST v1.9, with IMGT germline references. Reads were removed for weak V/J assignments (E-value above 1e-6), missing CDR3, stop codons, out-of-frame junctions, or ambiguous translated residues. V3J clonotypes were defined by identical inferred V gene, J gene, and CDR3 amino acid sequence. Percentage overlap between repertoires was computed as shared unique clonotypes divided by the size of the smaller repertoire. Richness of each repertoire was evaluated using RTK rarefaction, the Chao1 estimator, and Recon v2.1 estimates of unobserved clonotypes. For all TCRbeta clonotypes obtained by the gDNA method from four donors, generation probabilities were computed with OLGA. TCRdb mirrors the immuneACCESS table, restricted to in-frame sequences. Some clones are absent from its copies; in checked studies, under half trace to an unresolved V gene, and the reason for the others is unknown. V, J and clone size derive from that table, while D and trimming were established from the DNA sequence. The sample has 650,000 to 800,000 clones on record, roughly nine tenths of them singletons. The ten largest clones add up to approximately 25% of the sample.

V loses 6 bases of germline sequence and J loses 5 bases, and the interval between the two ends is 10 bases. The CDR3, cysteine through phenylalanine, is 13 amino acids long. CDR3 DNA only is kept here, 39 bases in frame from base 1. CDR1 and CDR2, looked up from the germline V gene (reference sequence), are MNHEY and SMNVEV. With respect to this clone: Its binding antigen is unknown. The sample holds no much larger clone one base away, and base qualities are not on file.

CD8 naive samples consisted of CD45RO-negative cells that were positively selected for CCR7, yielding a CD45RA+CCR7+ population without TemRA cells. The donors were healthy, HIV-negative adults with no recently reported acute infections or vaccinations. Only Caucasian adults living in Nashville, Tennessee, USA were represented among the donors. Blood was collected by leukapheresis, and PBMCs were isolated by Ficoll-Histopaque density gradient centrifugation and then cryopreserved in liquid nitrogen vapor phase. Analytical flow cytometry was used to check the purity and quantity of every magnetically sorted T cell population. Genomic DNA was isolated from each sorted fraction and quantified by UV absorbance on a Nanodrop 2000c.

The rearranged segments are TRBV27 and TRBJ2-2, with a weak D call of TRBD2 (5 bases match). The clonotype was recovered from a man aged 25 to 40 in good health. Sequenced: naive CD8+ T cells sorted from blood. The cell subset or site label, read with the paper, signifies: CD45RA+CCR7+. The base sequence is TGTGCCAGCAGATTGAGGGTTACCGGGGAGCTGTTTTTT. This translates into CASRLRVTGELFF.